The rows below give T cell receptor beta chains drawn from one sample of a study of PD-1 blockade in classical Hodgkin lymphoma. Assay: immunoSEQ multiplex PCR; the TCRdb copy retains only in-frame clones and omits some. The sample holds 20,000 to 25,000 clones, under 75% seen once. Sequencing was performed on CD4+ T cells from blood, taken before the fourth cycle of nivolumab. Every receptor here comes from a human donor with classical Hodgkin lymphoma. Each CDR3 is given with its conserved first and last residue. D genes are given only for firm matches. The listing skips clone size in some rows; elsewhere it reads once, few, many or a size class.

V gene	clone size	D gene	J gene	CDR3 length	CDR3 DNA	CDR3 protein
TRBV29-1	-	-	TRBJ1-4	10	TGCAGCGTTATGACCGAAAAACTGTTTTTT	CSVMTEKLFF
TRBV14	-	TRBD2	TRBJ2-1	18	TGTGCCAGCAGCCAAGACAAGAGCGGGACTAGCAAATACAATGAGCAGTTCTTC	CASSQDKSGTSKYNEQFF
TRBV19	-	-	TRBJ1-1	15	TGTGCCAGTAGTATCTCAGGGATCCCCTTCACTGAAGCTTTCTTT	CASSISGIPFTEAFF
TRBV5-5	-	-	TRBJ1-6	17	TGTGCCAGCAGCGTGATCTGGGGGAAAGGAGGTAATTCACCCCTCCACTTT	CASSVIWGKGGNSPLHF
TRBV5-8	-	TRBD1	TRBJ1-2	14	TGTGCCAGCAGCCGAGACAGGGCTAACTATGGCTACACCTTC	CASSRDRANYGYTF
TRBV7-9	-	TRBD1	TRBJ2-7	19	TGTGCCAGCAGCTCCGCCAAACCGGGACAGGGCCCAATCTCCTACGAGCAGTACTTC	CASSSAKPGQGPISYEQYF
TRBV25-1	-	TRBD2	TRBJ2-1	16	TGTGCCAGCAGTAACTCGGGCGGGGGGAACTACAATGAGCAGTTCTTC	CASSNSGGGNYNEQFF
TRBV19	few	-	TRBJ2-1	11	TGTGCCAGTAGTACCTTCAATGAGCAGTTCTTC	CASSTFNEQFF
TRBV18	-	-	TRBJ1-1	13	TGTGCCAGCTCACCATACGGGAACACTGAAGCTTTCTTT	CASSPYGNTEAFF
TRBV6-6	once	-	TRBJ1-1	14	TGTGCCAGCAGCACCGGGACCCCCGTCACTGAAGCTTTCTTT	CASSTGTPVTEAFF
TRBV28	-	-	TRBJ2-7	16	TGTGCCAGCAGTACCCAGGGGAGGGGTCTTCACTACGAGCAGTACTTC	CASSTQGRGLHYEQYF
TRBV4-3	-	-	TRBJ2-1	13	TGCGCCAGCAGCCAAGGCCTAGCTAGAGAGCAGTTCTTC	CASSQGLAREQFF
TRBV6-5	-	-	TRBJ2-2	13	TGTGCCAGCAGTTACTTTCAGACCGGGGAGCTGTTTTTT	CASSYFQTGELFF
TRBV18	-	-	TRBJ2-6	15	TGTGCCAGCTATCTCTCAGGTTCCGGGGCCAACGTCCTGACTTTC	CASYLSGSGANVLTF
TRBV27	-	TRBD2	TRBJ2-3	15	TGTGCCAGCAGTTCCGGACTAGCGTTCAAGGATACGCAGTATTTT	CASSSGLAFKDTQYF
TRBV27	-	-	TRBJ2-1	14	TGTGCCAGCAGTTTATCCTATAGGGGGTATGAGCAGTTCTTC	CASSLSYRGYEQFF
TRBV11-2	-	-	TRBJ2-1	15	TGTGCCAGCAGCTTTAATCCCACTAACAAGGGTGAGCAGTTCTTC	CASSFNPTNKGEQFF
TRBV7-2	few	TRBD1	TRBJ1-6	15	TGTGCCAGCAGCGGGGACAGGAGAGGGGACTCACCCCTCCACTTT	CASSGDRRGDSPLHF
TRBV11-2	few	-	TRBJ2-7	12	TGTGCCAGCAGCCCACACTCTTACGAGCAGTACTTC	CASSPHSYEQYF
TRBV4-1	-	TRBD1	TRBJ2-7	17	TGCGCCAGCAGCAAAGGAAGCCGACAGGGGGTTTCCTACGAGCAGTACTTC	CASSKGSRQGVSYEQYF
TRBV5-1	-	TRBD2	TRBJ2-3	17	TGCGCCAGCAGCTTGGGTGGCGGGGGGCCACCAGCAGATACGCAGTATTTT	CASSLGGGGPPADTQYF
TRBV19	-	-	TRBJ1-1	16	TGTGCCAGTAGTACCCCCCTGACAGGTCTGAACACTGAAGCTTTCTTT	CASSTPLTGLNTEAFF
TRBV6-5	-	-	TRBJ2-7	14	TGTGCCAGCAGCTGGGGCCGGAGCTCCTACGAGCAGTACTTC	CASSWGRSSYEQYF
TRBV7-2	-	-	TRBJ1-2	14	TGTGCCAGCAGTCAAGCGGGCGCCAACTATGGCTACACCTTC	CASSQAGANYGYTF
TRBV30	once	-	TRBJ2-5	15	TGTGCCTGGAGTGTAAGAGGGCTCACCCAAGAGACCCAGTACTTC	CAWSVRGLTQETQYF
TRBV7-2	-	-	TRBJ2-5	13	TGTGCCAGCAGCTCCCCGGGAGAAGAGACCCAGTACTTC	CASSSPGEETQYF
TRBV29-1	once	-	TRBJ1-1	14	TGCAGCGGCGCTGCAGCGGGGACGAACACTGAAGCTTTCTTT	CSGAAAGTNTEAFF
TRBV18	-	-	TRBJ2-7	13	TGTGCCAGCTCATCCCAGTCGGACTACGAGCAGTACTTC	CASSSQSDYEQYF
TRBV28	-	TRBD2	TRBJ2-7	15	TGTGCCAGCAGTTTACGACTAGCGGGTTCTTACGAGCAGTACTTC	CASSLRLAGSYEQYF
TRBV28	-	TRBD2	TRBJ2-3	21	TGTGCCAGCAGTCTACTCCTCGGCCTTCCCGGGACTAGCGGGGAGACAGATACGCAGTATTTT	CASSLLLGLPGTSGETDTQYF
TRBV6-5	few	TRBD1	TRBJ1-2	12	TGTGCCAGCAGGGGACAGGGAGGAGGCTACACCTTC	CASRGQGGGYTF
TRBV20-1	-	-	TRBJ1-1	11	TGCAGTGCTAGAGGAGGAGGTGAAGCTTTCTTT	CSARGGGEAFF
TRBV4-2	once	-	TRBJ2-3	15	TGTGCCAGCAGCCAAGGAGAAGGGGCCGCCTCAACGCAGTATTTT	CASSQGEGAASTQYF
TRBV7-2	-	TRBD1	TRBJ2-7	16	TGTGCCAGCAGCTCAGCTAGTGGGACAGGGGATTACGAGCAGTACTTC	CASSSASGTGDYEQYF
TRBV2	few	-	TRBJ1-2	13	TGTGCCAGCACCGCGGACTTTCTTTATGGCTACACCTTC	CASTADFLYGYTF
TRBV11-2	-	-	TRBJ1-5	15	TGTGCCAGCAGCTTAGGTGTAGGAAGCAATCAGCCCCAGCATTTT	CASSLGVGSNQPQHF
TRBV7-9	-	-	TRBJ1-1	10	TGTGCCAGCAGCTTAGGACGAGCTTTCTTT	CASSLGRAFF
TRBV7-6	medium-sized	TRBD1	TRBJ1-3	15	TGTGCCAGCAGCTTATACAGGGGAGTTGGAAACACCATATATTTT	CASSLYRGVGNTIYF
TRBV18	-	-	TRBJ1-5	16	TGTGCCAGCTCACCGGTTGGGGGTGAATCCAATCAGCCCCAGCATTTT	CASSPVGGESNQPQHF
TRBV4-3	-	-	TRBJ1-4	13	TGCGCCAGCAGCCGGGAGAGGGGGTTGAAACTGTTTTTT	CASSRERGLKLFF
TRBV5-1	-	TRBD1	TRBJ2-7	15	TGCGCCAGCAGCTCTACAGGGGTAGGCCCCTACGAGCAGTACTTC	CASSSTGVGPYEQYF
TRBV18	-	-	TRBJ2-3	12	TGTGCCAGCTCACTAAGCACAGATACGCAGTATTTT	CASSLSTDTQYF
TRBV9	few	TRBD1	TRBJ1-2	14	TGTGCCAGCAGCGCCCGGACAGGGCGGGCCCCGGTTAACTTC	CASSARTGRAPVNF
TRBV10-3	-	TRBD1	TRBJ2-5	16	TGTGCCATCAGTGAGTCCGCTATTACAGGGGTAGAGACCCAGTACTTC	CAISESAITGVETQYF
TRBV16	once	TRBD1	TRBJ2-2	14	TGTGCCAGCGGACAGGGGCCCCACACCGGGGAGCTGTTTTTT	CASGQGPHTGELFF
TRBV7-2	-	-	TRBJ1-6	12	TGTGCCAGCAGCTTTCCCAATTCACCCCTCCACTTT	CASSFPNSPLHF
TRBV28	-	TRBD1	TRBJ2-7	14	TGTGCCAGCAGCTTCTTCGACAGGGCCTACGAGCAGTACTTC	CASSFFDRAYEQYF